This TCR beta chain stems from a study of T cell repertoires in cytomegalovirus infection (dated by TCRdb to about 2019). The study in broad terms: Donor HLA type was relevant to the analysis, because carriage of CMV infection together with the matching HLA type was indicated by public TCR beta signatures. Overall results and qualifications from the work: In both this cohort and an independent cohort of 352 donors, the cumulative frequency of public TCR beta family members distinguished carriers of CMV infection plus the relevant HLA type. The ex vivo response was dominated by HLA-C-restricted CMV-specific TCR beta clonotypes, which also provided the single most frequent clonotype in two of eight donors.

Reading the germline V gene gives CDR1 SGHVS and CDR2 FNYEAQ. The CDR3 runs 15 amino acids, cysteine and phenylalanine included. CDR3 DNA only is kept here, 45 bases in frame from base 1. V loses 5 bases of germline sequence and J loses 0 bases, and the interval between the two ends is 12 bases. This clonotype was detected many times. No cognate antigen has been identified for it. No quality values exist for individual bases; no much larger clone is one base distant. Sequencing was carried out with an Illumina HiSeq 1500. TCRdb reanalyzed the raw reads on its own, using fastp at Q25 for trimming and MiXCR for clone calling, and kept in-frame beta chains. Entries that share a CDR3 protein sequence are merged under the most common genes and DNA. The sample table lists about 490,000 distinct CDR3 sequences, about 15% of them with a count of one. Of the sample, roughly a quarter falls within the top ten clones.

This chain is built from TRBV7-6 and TRBJ2-3; the D gene assignment is ambiguous. Material: CD8+ T cells from PBMCs. This TCR was recovered from a human donor in good health (CMV status not recorded). Some clones in this sample may be carry-over from other donors' samples. The DNA reads as follows: TGTGCCAGCAGCAGGCTATTCCTTAGCACAGATACGCAGTATTTT. This codes for CASSRLFLSTDTQYF.